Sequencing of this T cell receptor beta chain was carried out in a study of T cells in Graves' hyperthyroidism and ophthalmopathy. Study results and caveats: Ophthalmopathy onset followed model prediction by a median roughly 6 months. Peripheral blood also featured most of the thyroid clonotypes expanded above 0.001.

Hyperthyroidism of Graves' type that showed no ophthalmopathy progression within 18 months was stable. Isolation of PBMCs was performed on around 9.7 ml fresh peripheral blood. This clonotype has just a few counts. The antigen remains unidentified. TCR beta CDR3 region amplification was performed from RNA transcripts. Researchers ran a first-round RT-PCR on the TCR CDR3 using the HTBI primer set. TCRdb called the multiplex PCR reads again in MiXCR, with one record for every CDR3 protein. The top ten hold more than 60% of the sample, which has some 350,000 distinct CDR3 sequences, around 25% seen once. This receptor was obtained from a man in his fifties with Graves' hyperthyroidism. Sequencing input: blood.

CDR3: CASSEATSGRAGEQFF. The CDR3 nucleotides are TGTGCCAGCAGTGAAGCAACTAGCGGGAGGGCGGGTGAGCAGTTCTTC. The chain couples TRBV6-1 to TRBJ2-1; 13 bases agree with TRBD2. The CDR3 has 16 amino acids. The trim removed 0 bases at V and 9 bases at J, leaving 5 bases unmatched. The V gene's germline CDR1 is MNHNS and CDR2 SASEGT.